This note documents a single TCR beta chain sequence. The antigen is unknown. This entry is derived from a study of CD8+ T cells in alopecia areata. Study at large: It was 6 to 18 months of tofacitinib, and then there were 6 months off drug.

As to treatment: oral pan-JAK inhibitor, 5-10 mg twice daily. Researchers gathered lesional scalp punch biopsies and peripheral blood from patients with alopecia areata. Starting from PBMCs, sorting isolated CD4+ and CD8+ T cells. Trimming removed 0 bases from V and 9 bases from J; junction bases left unmatched: 13. From germline, CDR1 is LGHNA and CDR2 YSLEER. There are 17 residues in the CDR3. The study, taken as a whole, reports: Among the top 100, expanded CD8+ clones were significantly decreased by tofacitinib, as was scalp clonality.

The sequencing template was cDNA reverse transcribed from extracted RNA. Assay used: immunoSEQ multiplex PCR; TCRdb lists only in-frame clones, some missing. The sample consists of about 210,000 clones, approximately 57% of them appearing once. This clonotype originated in a human donor with alopecia areata. The sequencing here drew on CD4+ T cells sorted from blood, taken at week 4, from a patient treated with tofacitinib. The V call is TRBV4-3, the J call TRBJ2-1, with TRBD2 matching 8 bases. The CDR3 bases are TGCGCCAGCAGCCAAGATTGGGAGCGGGGGATCAACGGTGAGCAGTTCTTC. It translates to CASSQDWERGINGEQFF.